This TCR beta chain is from a study of blood T cell repertoires in COVID-19. Looking at the study overall: Samples representing acute and convalescent COVID-19 were sourced from the United States, Italy and Spain. In each case, the material was cDNA or gDNA derived from T cells, B-cell-depleted T cells, or PBMCs.

Patients of the Seattle cohort, enrolled during active infection, were followed longitudinally. Clones were sequenced by immunoSEQ multiplex PCR, and TCRdb holds only the in-frame ones, with some missing. Found here are 250,000 to 350,000 clones, roughly 90% of them singletons; the top ten hold roughly 2.9%. Per the germline V gene, CDR1 is SNHLY and CDR2 is FYNNEI. Trimming removed 5 bases at V and 5 bases at J, with 7 bases between. This CDR3 has 12 amino acids. The material sequenced was peripheral blood. This chain joins TRBV2 and TRBJ2-1; D perhaps matches TRBD1 (5 bases). This TCR was sampled from a woman aged 25 to 45 with COVID-19, enrolled during active disease. The CDR3: CASSLQDNEQFF. CDR3 coding DNA: TGTGCCAGCAGTTTACAGGACAATGAGCAGTTCTTC.